Listed below are T cell receptor beta chains from one sample, sequenced in a study of lymphopenia after photon versus proton radiotherapy. Method: immunoSEQ multiplex PCR; TCRdb's copy keeps in-frame clones and lacks some. The sample carries about 22,000 clones, around 89% recorded once. This specimen consisted of peripheral blood, obtained from a patient treated with proton-based radiotherapy. The receptors were sampled from a man older than 75 with esophageal cancer. Each CDR3 is given with its conserved first and last residue. The D gene is left open where the match is weak. Some rows mark clone size as missing; the rest say once, few, many or name a class of expanded clone.

V,size,J,D,DNA,CDR3
TRBV7-2,-,TRBJ2-1,TRBD2,TGTGCCAGCAATTTTGGGACTAGCGGGGGGAGGAACCTCAATGAGCAGTTCTTC,CASNFGTSGGRNLNEQFF
TRBV5-1,-,TRBJ2-2,TRBD1,TGCGCCAGCAGCTCGCGATCCGGGACAGGGAGCACCGGGGAGCTGTTTTTT,CASSSRSGTGSTGELFF
TRBV5-5,-,TRBJ2-7,-,TGTGCCAGCAGCTGGCAGGGATACGAGCAGTACTTC,CASSWQGYEQYF
TRBV30,-,TRBJ2-1,-,TGTGCCTGGAGTGTTGTATTAGGACCCCCTATCTTC,CAWSVVLGPPIF
TRBV7-2,-,TRBJ1-5,-,TGTGCCAGCAGCCGTAACCTGCGTACACAGGGGCCCCAGCATTTT,CASSRNLRTQGPQHF
TRBV2,-,TRBJ2-7,TRBD1,TGTGCCAGCAGACAGACAGGGCGATCCTACGAGCAGTACTTC,CASRQTGRSYEQYF
TRBV6-1,-,TRBJ1-4,-,TGTGCCAGCAGCCCCGGCCCTGAAAAACTGTTTTTT,CASSPGPEKLFF
TRBV19,-,TRBJ2-6,-,TGTGCCAGTAGTATACACCACCGCTCTGGGGCCAACGTCCTGACTTTC,CASSIHHRSGANVLTF
TRBV27,-,TRBJ2-7,TRBD2,TGTGCCAGCAGTTTAAATATAGCGGGGACCTCCTACGAGCAGTACTTC,CASSLNIAGTSYEQYF
TRBV7-6,-,TRBJ2-2,-,TGTGCCAGCAGAAGTAGCCCGAACACCGGGGAGCTGTTTTTT,CASRSSPNTGELFF
TRBV7-9,once,TRBJ2-2,-,TGTGCCAGCAGCCCCCCAGCAGGGTCTATGACGGGGCTGTTTTTT,CASSPPAGSMTGLFF
TRBV19,few,TRBJ1-2,-,TGTGCCAGTAGCCCACAGGTTGGGGGCGGCTATGGCTACACCTTC,CASSPQVGGGYGYTF
TRBV19,-,TRBJ1-1,-,TGTGCCAGTAGTATAGTGGGGGACGCAACCAAAATGGCTTTCTTT,CASSIVGDATKMAFF
TRBV7-7,-,TRBJ2-1,TRBD2,TGTGCTAGCAGTCCCGGGACTAGTTACAATGAGCAGTTCTTC,CASSPGTSYNEQFF
TRBV11-2,-,TRBJ2-7,TRBD2,TGTGCCAGCAGCGTCTTGGGCGGGGGAACCTACGAGCAGTACTTC,CASSVLGGGTYEQYF
TRBV11-2,once,TRBJ2-5,TRBD1,TGTGCCAGCAGCGGGGGACAGGGTGGGGAGACCCAGTACTTC,CASSGGQGGETQYF
TRBV7-3,-,TRBJ2-3,TRBD1,TGTGCCAGCAGCTTAATGGGCCAGGGGGCAGATGATACGCAGTATTTT,CASSLMGQGADDTQYF
TRBV5-1,-,TRBJ1-2,TRBD1,TGCGCCAGCAGGGAATTGGGACAGGGGGACTATGGCTACACCTTC,CASRELGQGDYGYTF
TRBV11-2,-,TRBJ2-7,-,TGTGCCAGCAGCTTAGTTCTAGAGCGGGAGCAGTACTTC,CASSLVLEREQYF
TRBV18,-,TRBJ1-4,-,TGTGCCAGCGGTCCGAGCGGGGGGCTTCGGGAAAAACTGTTTTTT,CASGPSGGLREKLFF
TRBV4-1,-,TRBJ2-7,TRBD2,TGCGCCAGCAGCCAAGATTTGCAACTAGCGGGGGGGTCCTACGAGCAGTACTTC,CASSQDLQLAGGSYEQYF
TRBV2,-,TRBJ2-7,TRBD2,TGTGCCAGCAGAGTGGGACTAGCGGTTTCCTACGAGCAGTACTTC,CASRVGLAVSYEQYF
TRBV5-6,-,TRBJ2-2,-,TGTGCCAGCAGCCAGGACTACTCGGGCGGGGAGCTGTTTTTT,CASSQDYSGGELFF
TRBV19,-,TRBJ2-1,-,TGTGCCAGTAGGAAAAGGGGGAAGGGCTACAATGAGCAGTTCTTC,CASRKRGKGYNEQFF
TRBV18,-,TRBJ2-1,-,TGTGCCAGCTCACCACCGGGTTACTCCTACAATGAGCAGTTCTTC,CASSPPGYSYNEQFF
TRBV29-1,-,TRBJ1-2,TRBD1,TGCAGCGTCCTCCGGGACAGGGGTGATGGCTACACCTTC,CSVLRDRGDGYTF
TRBV7-2,-,TRBJ1-2,-,TGTGCCAGCAGCCCCCGGACCGGCTACACCTTC,CASSPRTGYTF
TRBV10-3,-,TRBJ2-2,-,TGTGCCATCAGCCCCCGGGGTAGCCCTACCGGGGAGCTGTTTTTT,CAISPRGSPTGELFF
TRBV11-2,-,TRBJ1-6,TRBD1,TGTGCCAGCAGCTACGCGGGACAGCAGAATTCACCCCTCCACTTT,CASSYAGQQNSPLHF
TRBV11-3,-,TRBJ2-2,-,TGTGCCAGCAGCTCTCGAGGCGGGGGCGTCGGCGGGGAGCTGTTTTTT,CASSSRGGGVGGELFF
TRBV7-3,-,TRBJ1-1,-,TGTGCCAGCAGCTCGGGATGGGACACTGAAGCTTTCTTT,CASSSGWDTEAFF
TRBV6-5,-,TRBJ1-2,-,TGTGCCAGCAGTTTAGGAGGGCAGCCCTATGGCTACACCTTC,CASSLGGQPYGYTF
TRBV29-1,-,TRBJ2-2,-,TGCAGCGTTGAAGGGGGGGCCGGTGAGCTGTTTTTT,CSVEGGAGELFF
TRBV27,-,TRBJ1-1,-,TGTGCCAGCAAGTATCCGGGACCTTACACTGAAGCTTTCTTT,CASKYPGPYTEAFF
TRBV10-3,-,TRBJ2-1,TRBD1,TGTGCCATCAGGCCAGGGACAGCCGGCAATGAGCAGTTCTTC,CAIRPGTAGNEQFF
TRBV4-3,-,TRBJ1-1,-,TGCGCCAGCAGCCAAGTCACAGGCGACGGGACTGAAGCTTTCTTT,CASSQVTGDGTEAFF
TRBV4-2,-,TRBJ2-3,-,TGTGCCAGCAGCCCCCGCACAGATACGCAGTATTTT,CASSPRTDTQYF
TRBV4-1,-,TRBJ2-2,-,TGCGCCAGCAGCCAAGGAAACGGCGGGGAGCTGTTTTTT,CASSQGNGGELFF
TRBV18,-,TRBJ2-7,-,TGTGCCAGCTCACCAGCGGCAGCCTACGAGCAGTACTTC,CASSPAAAYEQYF
TRBV7-2,-,TRBJ2-5,-,TGTGCCAGCAGCTTAGGGACTCGAGCCCAGTACTTC,CASSLGTRAQYF
TRBV4-2,-,TRBJ1-4,-,TGTGCCAGCAGCCAAGGGGGGCGGGGTCCTAATGAAAAACTGTTTTTT,CASSQGGRGPNEKLFF
TRBV7-3,-,TRBJ2-3,-,TGTGCCAGCAGCCCAACCAGGACAGATACGCAGTATTTT,CASSPTRTDTQYF
TRBV19,once,TRBJ1-1,TRBD1,TGTGCCAGTAGTTGGGGACAGGCGAACACTGAAGCTTTCTTT,CASSWGQANTEAFF
TRBV7-2,-,TRBJ2-7,TRBD2,TGTGCCAGCAGCCCTCTCGGGACTAGCGGGAGTAGGAACGAGCAGTACTTC,CASSPLGTSGSRNEQYF
TRBV7-2,-,TRBJ1-2,TRBD1,TGTGCCAGCAGCCCAGCCGGACAGGGGGTGGAAGGCTACACCTTC,CASSPAGQGVEGYTF
TRBV5-8,few,TRBJ1-2,-,TGTGCCAGCAGCACAGGGTCTGCCTATGGCTACACCTTC,CASSTGSAYGYTF
TRBV18,-,TRBJ2-7,TRBD1,TGTGCCAGCTCACCAGACAGGGGTTATGGCGAGCAGTACTTC,CASSPDRGYGEQYF
TRBV5-4,-,TRBJ2-7,TRBD2,TGTGCCAGCAGCTCCTCTCTAGCGGGGACCTACGAGCAGTACTTC,CASSSSLAGTYEQYF
TRBV7-2,-,TRBJ2-5,-,TGTGCCAGCAGCCCGCGACAGATACAAGAGACCCAGTACTTC,CASSPRQIQETQYF
TRBV7-2,-,TRBJ2-7,-,TGTGCCAGCAGCGTAAGAGGGGGCTACGAGCAGTACTTC,CASSVRGGYEQYF
TRBV19,-,TRBJ2-7,-,TGTGCCATCGAGGACAGATTTACCTACGAGCAGTACTTC,CAIEDRFTYEQYF
TRBV29-1,-,TRBJ2-7,TRBD2,TGCAGCGTTTCCCACTGGGGGAGGGGCGAGCAGTACTTC,CSVSHWGRGEQYF
TRBV5-6,-,TRBJ1-4,-,TGTGCCAGCATAAATTTGGGAGGGGCGCTTAATGAAAAACTGTTTTTT,CASINLGGALNEKLFF
TRBV18,-,TRBJ2-3,TRBD2,TGTGCCAGCTCACCGGGACTAGCGGGCGCTAAAGGGGAGGCAGATACGCAGTATTTT,CASSPGLAGAKGEADTQYF
TRBV7-2,-,TRBJ2-2,-,TGTGCCAGCAGCGGGGGGGCGGCCAGGGACACCGGGGAGCTGTTTTTT,CASSGGAARDTGELFF